The sample holds a few counts of the clone carrying this T cell receptor (beta chain). From germline, CDR1 is SQVTM and CDR2 ANQGSEA. CDR3 length equals 12 residues. A TCRbeta library incorporating unique molecular identifiers was prepared. Via MiXCR, TCRdb re-called the PCR reads, giving one row per CDR3 protein. The sample contains 490,000 or so distinct CDR3 sequences, about an eighth of which appear only once. This sample stems from a study of T-cell reconstitution after alpha-beta-depleted transplantation in children. The sample was PBMCs from the stem cell graft donor, taken from the stem cell graft. This chain uses TRBV29-1 with TRBJ1-2, with unresolved D. This TCR derives from a human donor who donated a stem cell graft to a child with combined immunodeficiency. This chain's CDR3 is CKAYDNARGYTF. CDR3 sequence (DNA): TGCAAAGCTTACGACAACGCCCGTGGATACACCTTC.